This T cell receptor beta chain came from a study of OX40 agonist ivuxolimab in advanced cancers. Turning to the study itself: Under the entry rules, prior anti-PD-1, anti-PD-L1 or anti-CTLA-4 therapy was allowed, and around 40% had some. Study-level points and caveats: CD8+ T cells averaged more expanded clones than CD4+.

Trimming took 7 bases from V and 1 from J, leaving 12 bases between them. Per germline, CDR1 SGHNT and CDR2 YYREEE (reference sequence). The CDR3 runs to 13 residues. Measured with immunoSEQ multiplex PCR; TCRdb has only the in-frame clones, and not every one. Counted here are tens of thousands of clones, 86% occurring once; the ten biggest clones make up 0.88%. Remarks on this clone: Its antigen remains unidentified.

Baseline was the first blood sampling point, followed by cycle 4 day 1 and cycle 7 day 1. The source was CD4+ or CD8+ T cells sorted from blood, collected in a trial of the OX40 agonist ivuxolimab. The chain recombines TRBV5-4 with TRBJ2-7; D may correspond to TRBD1 or TRBD2 (5 bases each). This TCR derives from an adult with an advanced solid tumor such as melanoma, head and neck, liver or kidney cancer. The CDR3 region is CASRGPQSYEQYF. The CDR3 DNA follows: TGTGCCAGCCGGGGACCCCAATCCTACGAGCAGTACTTC.